Included here is one T cell receptor (beta chain) sequence, with context. No antigen is known for it. PCR amplification relied on 60 Vbeta primers (plus 13 Jbeta primers). Repertoires were generated with immunoSEQ multiplex PCR, while TCRdb's copy carries only in-frame clones and drops some. The table includes about 120,000 clones, over 75% detected once. This sample was taken from a study of cytomegalovirus exposure and HLA in healthy donors. Broader study findings: Among the CMV-associated chains, three were confirmed in vitro as specific for CMV antigens.

This CDR3 has 14 amino acids. Germline trimming cut 0 bases from V and 9 bases from J; bases unmatched to any gene: 5. Germline assignment: CDR1 LNHNV and CDR2 YYDKDF (reference sequence). This receptor was taken from a man aged 18 to 35 in good health and CMV-seropositive. The specimen sequenced was PBMCs. The chain recombines TRBV15 with TRBJ2-1, with 7 nucleotides matching TRBD2. CDR3 DNA: TGTGCCACCAGCAGAGATCCGGGGGGAGGTGAGCAGTTCTTC. Protein sequence: CATSRDPGGGEQFF.